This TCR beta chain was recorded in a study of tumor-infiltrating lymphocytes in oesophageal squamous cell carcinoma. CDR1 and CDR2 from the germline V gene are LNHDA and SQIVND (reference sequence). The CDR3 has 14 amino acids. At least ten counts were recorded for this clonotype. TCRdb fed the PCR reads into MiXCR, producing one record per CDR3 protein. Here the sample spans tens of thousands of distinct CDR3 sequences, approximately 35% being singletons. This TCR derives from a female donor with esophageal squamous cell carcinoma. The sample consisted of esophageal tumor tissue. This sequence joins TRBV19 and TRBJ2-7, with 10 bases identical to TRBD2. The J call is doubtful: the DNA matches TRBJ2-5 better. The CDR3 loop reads CASSLTGLAETQYF. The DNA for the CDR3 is TGTGCCAGTAGTCTCACGGGACTAGCGGAGACCCAGTACTTC.